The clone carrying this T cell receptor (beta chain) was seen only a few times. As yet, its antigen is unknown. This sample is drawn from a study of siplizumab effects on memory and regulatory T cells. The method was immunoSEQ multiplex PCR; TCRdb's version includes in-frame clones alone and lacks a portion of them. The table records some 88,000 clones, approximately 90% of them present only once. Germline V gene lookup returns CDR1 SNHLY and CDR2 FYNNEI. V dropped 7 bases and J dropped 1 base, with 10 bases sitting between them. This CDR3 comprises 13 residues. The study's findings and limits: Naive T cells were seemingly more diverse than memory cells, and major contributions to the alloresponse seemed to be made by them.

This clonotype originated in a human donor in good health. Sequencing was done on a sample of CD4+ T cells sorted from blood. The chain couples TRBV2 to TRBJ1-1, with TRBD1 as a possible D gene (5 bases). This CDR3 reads CASTLDKNTEAFF. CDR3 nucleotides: TGTGCCAGCACTTTGGACAAGAACACTGAAGCTTTCTTT.